These T cell receptor beta chains were read from a single sample in a study of T cells in localized non-small cell lung cancer. Using immunoSEQ multiplex PCR, the repertoire was profiled, and TCRdb retains in-frame clones only, with some absent. The repertoire includes some 2,200 clones, about 40% of them detected once, and roughly 7% sits in the top ten. The input for sequencing was lung tumor tissue, taken before any cancer treatment. Receptors were obtained from a man aged 35 to 69 with stage I lung adenocarcinoma. CDR3s include the opening cysteine and the closing phenylalanine or tryptophan. A D gene is named only where the DNA matches it firmly. Clone size is stated in some rows and not others, as once, few, many or a class when expanded.

clone_size j_call v_call d_call cdr3_aa cdr3_nt
once TRBJ2-7 TRBV29-1 TRBD1 CSVWTGGSYEQYF TGCAGCGTTTGGACAGGTGGCTCCTACGAGCAGTACTTC
NA TRBJ1-1 TRBV9 NA CASMIGENTEAFF TGTGCCAGCATGATCGGCGAGAACACTGAAGCTTTCTTT
NA TRBJ2-5 TRBV6-8 TRBD1 CASSYQPGGQETQYF TGTGCCAGCAGTTACCAGCCAGGGGGACAAGAGACCCAGTACTTC
once TRBJ2-2 TRBV19 NA CASSIDRLGAWAGELFF TGTGCCAGTAGTATAGACCGGCTTGGGGCATGGGCCGGGGAGCTGTTTTTT
few TRBJ1-5 TRBV6-8 TRBD1 CASRGTGDQPQHF TGTGCCAGCAGGGGGACAGGGGATCAGCCCCAGCATTTT
medium-sized TRBJ1-5 TRBV10-3 NA CAISESGGLEQPQHF TGTGCCATCAGTGAGTCGGGGGGGCTAGAACAGCCCCAGCATTTT
medium-sized TRBJ1-3 TRBV11-3 NA CASSSGQSSSGNTIYF TGTGCCAGCAGCAGCGGGCAGAGCAGCTCTGGAAACACCATATATTTT
few TRBJ1-1 TRBV11-3 TRBD1 CASSPSTGFTEAFF TGTGCCAGCAGCCCTTCGACAGGGTTCACTGAAGCTTTCTTT
NA TRBJ2-3 TRBV28 TRBD2 CASTLGGSTDTQYF TGTGCCAGCACCCTGGGGGGGAGCACAGATACGCAGTATTTT
few TRBJ2-4 TRBV11-3 NA CASSSRQVAKNIQYF TGTGCCAGCAGCTCTAGGCAGGTAGCCAAAAACATTCAGTACTTC
few TRBJ1-1 TRBV9 NA CASSVNLWNTEAFF TGTGCCAGCAGCGTAAATTTATGGAACACTGAAGCTTTCTTT
NA TRBJ2-1 TRBV18 TRBD2 CASSSPLAGVAATTHEQFF TGTGCCAGCTCATCCCCACTAGCGGGAGTGGCTGCTACGACGCATGAGCAGTTCTTC
few TRBJ1-1 TRBV6-8 NA CASSPAREAPEAFF TGTGCCAGCAGCCCTGCGAGGGAGGCCCCTGAAGCTTTCTTT
NA TRBJ1-4 TRBV18 TRBD1 CASSPHSGGGEKLFF TGTGCCAGCTCACCACATTCAGGGGGCGGTGAAAAACTGTTTTTT
NA TRBJ1-1 TRBV6-8 TRBD1 CASTTGANTEAFF TGTGCCAGCACTACAGGGGCCAACACTGAAGCTTTCTTT
NA TRBJ1-2 TRBV30 NA CAWRGPSGADGYTF TGTGCCTGGAGAGGACCATCCGGGGCTGATGGCTACACCTTC
NA TRBJ1-2 TRBV6-8 NA CASRGPGPGGYTF TGTGCCAGCAGGGGGCCGGGCCCGGGGGGCTACACCTTC
few TRBJ1-1 TRBV11-3 TRBD1 CASSVSGGGTEAFF TGTGCCAGCAGCGTTTCAGGGGGCGGGACTGAAGCTTTCTTT
few TRBJ1-3 TRBV9 TRBD1 CASSSRQGGNTIYF TGTGCCAGCAGCTCACGACAGGGTGGAAACACCATATATTTT
once TRBJ2-1 TRBV18 TRBD2 CASSSGLALYNEQFF TGTGCCAGCTCATCTGGACTAGCGCTTTACAATGAGCAGTTCTTC
few TRBJ1-1 TRBV10-3 NA CAISGGPQNTEAFF TGTGCCATCAGTGGAGGGCCCCAGAACACTGAAGCTTTCTTT
NA TRBJ2-7 TRBV15 NA CATSRDGAGGEQYF TGTGCCACCAGCAGAGATGGGGCAGGTGGCGAGCAGTACTTC
NA TRBJ1-1 TRBV28 NA CASSPPGKALLPEAFF TGTGCCAGCAGTCCACCAGGGAAAGCGTTACTCCCTGAAGCTTTCTTT
medium-sized TRBJ1-1 TRBV9 NA CASSVGSLGKAEAFF TGTGCCAGCAGCGTAGGGTCCTTGGGGAAGGCTGAAGCTTTCTTT
NA TRBJ1-3 TRBV28 NA CASTKARGPVAGNTIYF TGTGCCAGCACAAAGGCTCGGGGCCCAGTTGCTGGAAACACCATATATTTT
NA TRBJ2-3 TRBV28 TRBD1 CASIPGDRGTDTQYF TGTGCCAGCATCCCCGGAGACAGGGGCACAGATACGCAGTATTTT
few TRBJ2-1 TRBV11-3 TRBD1 CASRIRGLGGEQFF TGTGCCAGCAGGATTAGGGGGCTAGGTGGTGAGCAGTTCTTC
large TRBJ1-2 TRBV11-3 TRBD1 CASSPATGAYGYTF TGTGCCAGCAGCCCGGCTACAGGGGCCTATGGCTACACCTTC